This note documents a single TCR beta chain sequence. This sample was taken from a study of blood T cell repertoires in COVID-19. Study in general: Both acute and convalescent COVID-19 samples were obtained from the United States, Italy and Spain.

The ends lost 6 bases at V and 2 bases at J; junction bases unmatched: 8. Germline-derived CDR1 and CDR2 are MNHEY and SMNVEV (reference sequence). This CDR3 region has 15 residues. Per the original methods: How many nucleated cells were present was estimated from reference gene primer amplification. Generated by immunoSEQ multiplex PCR, the TCRdb table keeps only in-frame clones and is missing some. V, J and clone size were drawn from that table, and D and trimming were deduced from the DNA. The sample has 200,000 to 250,000 clones; over 75% are singletons. Adults between roughly 18 and 89 years of age took part from 24 US areas. Participant reports of clinical history set cohort assignment.

The sample comprised PBMCs or T cells enriched from blood (not recorded which). This TCR was sampled from a woman in her twenties or thirties who had been exposed to COVID-19. The chain uses TRBV27 and TRBJ2-7; 9 nucleotides line up with TRBD2. For the CDR3, the DNA is TGTGCCAGCAGACTACTAGCGGGCCCCCCCTACGAGCAGTACTTC. This translates into CASRLLAGPPYEQYF.